This T cell receptor (beta chain) appears in the sequencing data of a study of blood T cell repertoires in COVID-19. Study information: COVID-19 samples from acute and convalescent phases originated in the United States, Italy and Spain. PBMCs, B-cell-depleted T cells, or T cells provided the cDNA or gDNA that made up the material.

CDR1 and CDR2 (germline): LGHDT, YNNKEL (reference sequence). The CDR3 is 14 residues long. V was shortened by 3 bases and J by 4 bases, with 12 bases between the two germline ends. As originally analysed: Nucleated cell number was recorded as an estimate derived from reference gene primer amplification. The table came from immunoSEQ multiplex PCR; TCRdb's copy has only in-frame clones and leaves some out. V and J calls plus clone size are reproduced from that table; the DNA served to infer D and trimming. Of some 120,000 clones detected, approximately 87% appear once; the ten largest clones hold roughly 2.1%.

This chain connects TRBV3-1 (or the pseudogene TRBV3-2) to TRBJ1-2; perhaps TRBD1 as D (5 bases). The clonotype originates from a woman in her fifties or sixties with acute or convalescent COVID-19. Sequencing was done on a sample of peripheral blood. The CDR3 nucleotides are TGTGCCAGCAGCCAGCAAATTACAGGCTATGGCTACACCTTC. This translates into CASSQQITGYGYTF.